This T cell receptor (beta chain) is drawn from a study of tumor and adjacent non-tumor tissue in lung cancer. For the study at large: Aged about 31 to 80 years, patients included fewer than 11 men and 4 to 6 women with stage I to III disease.

RNA was extracted from bulk tissue without any cell sorting. This non-tumor lung sample came from over 3 cm beyond the tumor edge. Per the germline V gene, CDR1 is SQVTM and CDR2 is ANQGSEA. The V end was cut by 0 bases, the J end by 1 base, with 6 bases between. The length of the CDR3 is 13 residues. Study-wide points: Patients with more diverse tumor TCRs had worse survival.

Three rounds of nested PCR, following a modified ARM-PCR protocol, produced the TCRbeta library. From the multiplex PCR reads, TCRdb called clonotypes with MiXCR, one entry per CDR3 protein. The repertoire includes approximately 120,000 distinct CDR3 sequences, around 57% of them detected once, and roughly 19% sits in the top ten. There are many counts of this clonotype. Its matching antigen is unknown. V usage is TRBV29-1 and J usage is TRBJ1-1; D gene ambiguous. This sequence originates from a man between 60 and 75 years old with non-small cell lung cancer. Sequenced input: distant non-tumor lung tissue. CDR3 DNA sequence: TGCAGCGTTGAAGACGGCGGGAACACTGAAGCTTTCTTT. Its protein is CSVEDGGNTEAFF.